The rows below give T cell receptor beta chains drawn from one sample of a study of T cells in Graves' hyperthyroidism and ophthalmopathy. TCRdb fed the multiplex PCR reads into MiXCR, producing one record per CDR3 protein. Counted here are about 640,000 distinct CDR3 sequences, around 13% occurring once; the ten biggest clones make up roughly an eighth. The material sequenced was blood. The receptors shown here come from a woman aged 45 to 65 with Graves' ophthalmopathy. Both conserved end residues are part of each CDR3.

TRBJ1-1	TRBV6-1	CASSRTGTAVEAFF
TRBJ1-1	TRBV18	CASSSSSGRKAFF
TRBJ1-2	TRBV5-8	CASSLRGTSYGYTF
TRBJ1-3	TRBV12-3/TRBV12-4	CASSFGNSGNTIYF
TRBJ2-4	TRBV28	CASSFLGGIAKNIQYF
TRBJ1-2	TRBV2	CASTGAPSYGYTF
TRBJ2-2	TRBV7-3	CASSSTSSTGELFF
TRBJ2-1	TRBV7-2	CASSLAQGDEQFF
TRBJ1-1	TRBV4-3	CASSRAGGMNTEAFF
TRBJ2-5	TRBV6-2/TRBV6-3	CASSYRGLAGGRETQYF
TRBJ2-7	TRBV15	CATSRFRGSPYEQYF